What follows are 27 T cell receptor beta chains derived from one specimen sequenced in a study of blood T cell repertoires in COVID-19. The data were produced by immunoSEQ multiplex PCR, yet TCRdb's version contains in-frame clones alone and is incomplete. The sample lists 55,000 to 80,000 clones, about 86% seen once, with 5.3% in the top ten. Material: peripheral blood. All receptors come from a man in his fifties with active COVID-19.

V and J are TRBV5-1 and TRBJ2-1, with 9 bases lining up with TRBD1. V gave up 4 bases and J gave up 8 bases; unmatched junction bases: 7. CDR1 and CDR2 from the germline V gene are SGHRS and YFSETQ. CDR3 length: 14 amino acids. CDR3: CASSADRGKHEQFF. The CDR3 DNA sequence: TGCGCCAGCAGCGCTGACAGGGGGAAGCATGAGCAGTTCTTC. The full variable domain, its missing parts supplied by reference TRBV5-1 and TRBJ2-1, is KAGVTQTPRYLIKTRGQQVTLSCSPISGHRSVSWYQQTPGQGLQFLFEYFSETQRNKGNFPGRFSGRQFSNSRSEMNVSTLELGDSALYLCASSADRGKHEQFFGPGTRLTVL.

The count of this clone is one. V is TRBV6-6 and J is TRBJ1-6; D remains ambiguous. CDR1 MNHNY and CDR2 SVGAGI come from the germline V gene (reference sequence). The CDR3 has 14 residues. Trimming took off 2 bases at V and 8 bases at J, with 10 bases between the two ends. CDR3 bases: TGTGCCAGCAGTTACCGGGTTACCGATTCACCCCTCCACTTT. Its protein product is CASSYRVTDSPLHF.

The CDR3 region is CATSDSYGELFF. CDR3 bases: TGTGCCACCAGTGATTCTTACGGGGAGCTGTTTTTT. V is TRBV24-1 and J is TRBJ2-2; the D is unclear. This CDR3 is built from 12 residues. Germline CDR1 is KGHDR and CDR2 is SFDVKD. The ends were cut back, 2 bases at V and 7 bases at J, with 4 bases in the middle.

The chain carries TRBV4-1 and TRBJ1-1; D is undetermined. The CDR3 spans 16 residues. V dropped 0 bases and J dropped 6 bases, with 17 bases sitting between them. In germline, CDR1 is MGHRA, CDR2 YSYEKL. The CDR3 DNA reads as TGCGCCAGCAGCCAAGAGAGGGCGGGCCGGCGACCTGAAGCTTTCTTT. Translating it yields CASSQERAGRRPEAFF.

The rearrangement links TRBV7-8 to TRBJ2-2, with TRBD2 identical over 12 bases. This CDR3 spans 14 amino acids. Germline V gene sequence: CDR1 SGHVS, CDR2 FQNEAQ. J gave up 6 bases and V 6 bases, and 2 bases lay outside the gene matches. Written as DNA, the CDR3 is TGTGCCAGCAGAAGACTAGCGGGAGCCGGGGAGCTGTTTTTT. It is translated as CASRRLAGAGELFF.

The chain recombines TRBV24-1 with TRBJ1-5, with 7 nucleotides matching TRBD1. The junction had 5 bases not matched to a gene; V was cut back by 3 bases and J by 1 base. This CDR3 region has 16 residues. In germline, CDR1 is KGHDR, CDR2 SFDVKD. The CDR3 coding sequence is TGTGCCACCAGTGATCTCGACAGGGAGAGCAATCAGCCCCAGCATTTT. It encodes CATSDLDRESNQPQHF.

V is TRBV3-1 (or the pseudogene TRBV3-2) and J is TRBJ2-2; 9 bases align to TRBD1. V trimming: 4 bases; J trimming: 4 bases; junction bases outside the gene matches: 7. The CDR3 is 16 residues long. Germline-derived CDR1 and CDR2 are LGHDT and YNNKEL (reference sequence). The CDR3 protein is CASSPTGGWVTGELFF. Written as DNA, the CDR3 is TGTGCCAGCAGCCCTACAGGGGGCTGGGTCACCGGGGAGCTGTTTTTT.

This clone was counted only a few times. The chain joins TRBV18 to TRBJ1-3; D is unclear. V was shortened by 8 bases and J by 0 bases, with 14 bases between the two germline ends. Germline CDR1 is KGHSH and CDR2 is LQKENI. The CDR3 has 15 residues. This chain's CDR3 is CASTPRSSSGNTIYF. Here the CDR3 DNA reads TGTGCCAGCACCCCCAGGTCCAGCTCTGGAAACACCATATATTTT. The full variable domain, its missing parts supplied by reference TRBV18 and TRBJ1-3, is NAGVMQNPRHLVRRRGQEARLRCSPMKGHSHVYWYRQLPEEGLKFMVYLQKENIIDESGMPKERFSAEFPKEGPSILRIQQVVRGDSAAYFCASTPRSSSGNTIYFGEGSWLTVV.

The DNA for the CDR3 is TGTGCCAGCAGCTCCGGGGGATCCTATAATTCACCCCTCCACTTT. Its translation: CASSSGGSYNSPLHF. The rearrangement links TRBV5-4 to TRBJ1-6; the D gene is possibly TRBD1 (5 bases). Germline CDR1 reads SGHNT; CDR2 reads YYREEE (reference sequence). The CDR3 spans 15 residues. Trimming took 3 bases from V and 1 from J, leaving 8 bases between them.

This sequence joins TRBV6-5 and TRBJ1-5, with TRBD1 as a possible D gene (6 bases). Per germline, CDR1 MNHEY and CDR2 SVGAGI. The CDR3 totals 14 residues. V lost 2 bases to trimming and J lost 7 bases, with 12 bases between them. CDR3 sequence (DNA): TGTGCCAGCAGTTACGCGGGGGGCGCCCAGCCCCAGCATTTT. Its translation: CASSYAGGAQPQHF.

CDR3 in DNA: TGTGCCAGCAGTTACCGTCAGGTACCCACCGGGGAGCTGTTTTTT. As protein: CASSYRQVPTGELFF. The chain combines TRBV6-2 or TRBV6-3 with TRBJ2-2; D is unresolved. Germline lookup yields CDR1 MNHEY and CDR2 SVGEGT. V was clipped by 2 bases and J by 4 bases, with 11 bases between them. The CDR3 has 15 residues.

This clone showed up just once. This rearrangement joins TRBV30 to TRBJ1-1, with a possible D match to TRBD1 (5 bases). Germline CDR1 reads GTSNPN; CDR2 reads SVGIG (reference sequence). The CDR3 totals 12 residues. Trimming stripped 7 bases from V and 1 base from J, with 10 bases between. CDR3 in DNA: TGTGCCTTAACTCAGGGGAACACTGAAGCTTTCTTT. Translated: CALTQGNTEAFF.

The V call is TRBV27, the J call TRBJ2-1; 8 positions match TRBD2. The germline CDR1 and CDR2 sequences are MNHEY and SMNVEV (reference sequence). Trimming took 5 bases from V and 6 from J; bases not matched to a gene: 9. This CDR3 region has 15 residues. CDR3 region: CASSPRGGPINEQFF. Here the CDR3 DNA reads TGTGCCAGCAGTCCTCGGGGGGGGCCCATCAATGAGCAGTTCTTC.

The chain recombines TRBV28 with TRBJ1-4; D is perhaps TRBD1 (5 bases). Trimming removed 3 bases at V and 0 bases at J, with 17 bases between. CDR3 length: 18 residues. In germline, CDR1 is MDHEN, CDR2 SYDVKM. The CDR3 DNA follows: TGTGCCAGCAGTTTCAGTGGCGGGGGGTTTGCAACTAATGAAAAACTGTTTTTT. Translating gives CASSFSGGGFATNEKLFF.

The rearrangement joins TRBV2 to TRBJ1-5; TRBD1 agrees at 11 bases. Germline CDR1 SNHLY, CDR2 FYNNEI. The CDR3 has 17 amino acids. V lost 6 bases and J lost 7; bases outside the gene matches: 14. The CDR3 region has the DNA TGTGCCAGCAGCCTGGGGGGGACAGGGGGTAAAGGGCAGCCCCAGCATTTT. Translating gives CASSLGGTGGKGQPQHF.

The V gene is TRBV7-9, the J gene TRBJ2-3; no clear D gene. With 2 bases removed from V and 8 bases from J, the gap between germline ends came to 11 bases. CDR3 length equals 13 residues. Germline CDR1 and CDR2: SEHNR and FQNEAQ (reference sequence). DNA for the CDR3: TGTGCCAGCAGCTTATTAGGAGCCGCTACGCAGTATTTT. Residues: CASSLLGAATQYF.

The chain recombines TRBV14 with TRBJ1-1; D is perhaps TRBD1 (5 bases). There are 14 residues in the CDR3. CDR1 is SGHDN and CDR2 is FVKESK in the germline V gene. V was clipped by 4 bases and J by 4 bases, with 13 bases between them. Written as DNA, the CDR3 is TGTGCCAGCAGCCTTGGGGGAGGGAGCACTGAAGCTTTCTTT. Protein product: CASSLGGGSTEAFF.

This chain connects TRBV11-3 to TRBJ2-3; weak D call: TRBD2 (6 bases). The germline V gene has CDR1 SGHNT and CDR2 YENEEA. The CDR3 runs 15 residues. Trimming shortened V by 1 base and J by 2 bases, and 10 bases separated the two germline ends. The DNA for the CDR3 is TGTGCCAGCAGCTTAGCGGGAGAAGCCACAGATACGCAGTATTTT. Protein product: CASSLAGEATDTQYF.

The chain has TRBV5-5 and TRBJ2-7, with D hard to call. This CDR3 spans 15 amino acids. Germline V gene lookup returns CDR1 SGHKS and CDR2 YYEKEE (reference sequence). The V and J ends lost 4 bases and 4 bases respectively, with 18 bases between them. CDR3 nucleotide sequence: TGTGCCAGCAGCCTTTCCCCCAGAACCCAGTACGAGCAGTACTTC. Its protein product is CASSLSPRTQYEQYF.

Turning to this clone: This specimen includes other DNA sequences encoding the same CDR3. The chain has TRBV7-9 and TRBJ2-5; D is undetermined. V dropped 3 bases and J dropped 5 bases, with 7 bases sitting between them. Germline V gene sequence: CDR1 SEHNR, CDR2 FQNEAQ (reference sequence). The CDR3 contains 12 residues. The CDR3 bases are TGTGCCAGCAGCTTGTCCGGGGAGACCCAGTACTTC. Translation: CASSLSGETQYF.

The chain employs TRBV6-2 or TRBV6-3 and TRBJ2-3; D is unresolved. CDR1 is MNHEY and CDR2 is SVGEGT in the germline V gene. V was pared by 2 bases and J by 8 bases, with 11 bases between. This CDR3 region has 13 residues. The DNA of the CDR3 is TGTGCCAGCAGTTACGTAGAAGCGATTACGCAGTATTTT. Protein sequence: CASSYVEAITQYF.

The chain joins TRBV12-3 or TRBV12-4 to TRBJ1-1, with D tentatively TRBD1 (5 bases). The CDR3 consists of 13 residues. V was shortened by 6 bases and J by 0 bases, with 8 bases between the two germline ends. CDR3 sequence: CASSLQVNTEAFF. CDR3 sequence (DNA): TGTGCCAGCAGCCTACAGGTGAACACTGAAGCTTTCTTT.

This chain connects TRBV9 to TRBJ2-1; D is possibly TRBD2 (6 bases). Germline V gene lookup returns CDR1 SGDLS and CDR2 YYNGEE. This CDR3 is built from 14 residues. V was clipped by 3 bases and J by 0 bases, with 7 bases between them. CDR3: CASSDGSSYNEQFF. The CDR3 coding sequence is TGTGCCAGCAGCGACGGGAGCTCCTACAATGAGCAGTTCTTC.

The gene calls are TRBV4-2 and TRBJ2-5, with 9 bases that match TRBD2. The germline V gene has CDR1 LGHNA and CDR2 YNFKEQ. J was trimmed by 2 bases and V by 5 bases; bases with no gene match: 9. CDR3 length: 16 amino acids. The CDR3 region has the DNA TGTGCCAGCAGCGCCCTACTAGCGGGTCCGCAAGAGACCCAGTACTTC. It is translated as CASSALLAGPQETQYF.

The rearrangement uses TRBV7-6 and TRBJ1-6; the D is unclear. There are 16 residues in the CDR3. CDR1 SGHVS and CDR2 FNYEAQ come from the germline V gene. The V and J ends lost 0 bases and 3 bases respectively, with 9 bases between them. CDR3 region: CASSLAGRYYNSPLHF. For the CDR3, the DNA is TGTGCCAGCAGCTTAGCCGGGAGGTACTATAATTCACCCCTCCACTTT.

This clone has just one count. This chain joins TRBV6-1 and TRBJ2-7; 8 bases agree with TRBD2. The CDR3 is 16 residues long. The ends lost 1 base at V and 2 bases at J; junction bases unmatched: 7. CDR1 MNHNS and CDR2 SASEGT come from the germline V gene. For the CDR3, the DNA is TGTGCCAGCAGTGAAGTGTGGGGGACTAGGGCCTACGAGCAGTACTTC. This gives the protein CASSEVWGTRAYEQYF.

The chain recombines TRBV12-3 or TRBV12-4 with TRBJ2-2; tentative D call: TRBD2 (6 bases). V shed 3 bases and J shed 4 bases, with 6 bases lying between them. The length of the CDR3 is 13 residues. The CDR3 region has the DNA TGTGCCAGCAGTTTGACTAGCACCGGGGAGCTGTTTTTT. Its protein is CASSLTSTGELFF.